This T cell receptor beta chain is drawn from a study of T cells in Graves' hyperthyroidism and ophthalmopathy. About the study: Pretreatment peripheral blood was obtained at initial diagnosis.

There were TCR beta CDR3 regions amplified from RNA transcripts. The HTBI primer set served for first-round RT-PCR of the TCR CDR3. TCRdb itself ran the multiplex PCR reads through MiXCR, one entry per CDR3 protein. The sample comprises under 650,000 distinct CDR3 sequences, under 20% of which are singletons, and around 4% rests with the top ten. A note on this clonotype: Its cognate antigen is unknown. The CDR3 ends on some other residue instead of the conserved phenylalanine or tryptophan, so this is likely a read error.

From germline, CDR1 is MNHEY and CDR2 SVGAGI. The CDR3 runs 13 residues. V was cut by 0 bases and J by 4 bases, with 7 bases left in between. Findings of the study overall: The model's output predicted ophthalmopathy at a median of 6.5 months prior to onset. Using 13 V-J features, a model discriminated ophthalmopathy from stable hyperthyroidism.

A roughly 10 ml volume of fresh peripheral blood provided the PBMCs. The V and J genes are TRBV6-5 and TRBJ2-7, with D unresolved. Sequencing input: blood. This sequence was found in a woman aged 25 to 39 with Graves' hyperthyroidism. The CDR3 DNA is TGTGCCAGCAGTTACTCTCCGAGTTACGAGCAGTACCTC. It translates to CASSYSPSYEQYL.